The 20 T cell receptor beta chains reported below all come from one sample, sequenced in a study of PD-L1 blockade in urothelial cancer. Data came from immunoSEQ multiplex PCR; TCRdb stores just in-frame clones and leaves some out. The table includes 70,000 to 75,000 clones, around nine tenths detected once. The sequencing used PBMCs, collected around atezolizumab (anti-PD-L1) treatment. Source of these receptors: a man aged 55 to 69 with urothelial cancer.

The rearrangement joins TRBV5-1 to TRBJ2-5; D call uncertain. CDR1 is SGHRS, CDR2 YFSETQ, per germline. Trimming pared 0 bases from V and 2 bases from J, leaving 14 bases between. The CDR3 sequence is 16 residues long. In DNA, the CDR3 is TGCGCCAGCAGCTTGGCCGCGTTAACGGTTCAAGAGACCCAGTACTTC. It yields the protein CASSLAALTVQETQYF.

V gene TRBV7-6 combines with J gene TRBJ2-7, with a tentative D call TRBD1 (6 bases). Deletions cut 1 base from V and 1 base from J, with 14 bases between. The CDR3 consists of 16 residues. The germline V gene has CDR1 SGHVS and CDR2 FNYEAQ. Written as DNA, the CDR3 is TGTGCCAGCAGCTTAGACCTCCCCGGACAGTCCTACGAGCAGTACTTC. It specifies CASSLDLPGQSYEQYF.

The chain links TRBV7-8 to TRBJ1-1, with TRBD1 matching 7 bases. This CDR3 spans 13 amino acids. CDR1 and CDR2 (germline): SGHVS, FQNEAQ. The ends lost 5 bases at V and 6 bases at J; junction bases unmatched: 6. CDR3 region: CASSGQERSEAFF. CDR3 DNA sequence: TGTGCCAGCAGCGGACAGGAGAGATCTGAAGCTTTCTTT. Together with reference TRBV7-8 and TRBJ1-1, the CDR3 gives the full variable domain: GAGVSQSPRYKVAKRGQDVALRCDPISGHVSLFWYQQALGQGPEFLTYFQNEAQLDKSGLPSDRFFAERPEGSVSTLKIQRTQQEDSAVYLCASSGQERSEAFFGQGTRLTVV.

This clone was seen more than once but under ten times. V and J are TRBV10-1 and TRBJ1-6, with D hard to call. Germline V gene data show CDR1 as WNHNN and CDR2 as SYGVQD (reference sequence). This CDR3 contains 15 residues. The ends were cut back, 0 bases at V and 7 bases at J, with 10 bases in the middle. This chain's CDR3 is CASSESKPGNSPLHF. Here the CDR3 DNA reads TGCGCCAGCAGTGAGTCGAAACCGGGGAATTCACCCCTCCACTTT.

The J gene is TRBJ2-7, the V gene TRBV2, with D possibly matching TRBD1 (6 bases). The CDR3 has 16 amino acids. The germline V gene encodes CDR1 SNHLY and CDR2 FYNNEI. Between the trimmed V and J ends, which lost 0 bases and 6 bases, there was a span of 18 bases. The DNA for the CDR3 is TGTGCCAGCAGTGAAGCGAGGCAGGGGCGCGCAGGCGAGCAGTACTTC. It translates to CASSEARQGRAGEQYF. The full variable domain, with the rest looked up from reference TRBV2 and TRBJ2-7, is EPEVTQTPSHQVTQMGQEVILRCVPISNHLYFYWYRQILGQKVEFLVSFYNNEISEKSEIFDDQFSVERPDGSNFTLKIRSTKLEDSAMYFCASSEARQGRAGEQYFGPGTRLTVT.

This clone was counted once. The rearrangement uses TRBV19 and TRBJ1-5; no clear D. Trimming cost V 0 bases and J 3 bases, with 15 bases left between them. Germline CDR1 LNHDA, CDR2 SQIVND (reference sequence). The CDR3 length is 17 residues. The CDR3 sequence is CASSIDPSAGYNQPQHF. The DNA of the CDR3 is TGTGCCAGTAGTATAGATCCTTCGGCAGGTTACAATCAGCCCCAGCATTTT.

The chain employs TRBV11-2 and TRBJ2-4; possibly TRBD2 for D (5 bases). Germline CDR1 SGHAT, CDR2 FQNNGV. The CDR3 contains 15 residues. V was pared by 1 base and J by 4 bases, with 11 bases between. The CDR3 DNA follows: TGTGCCAGCAGCTTAGTTTGGACGGGGAAAAACATTCAGTACTTC. It translates to CASSLVWTGKNIQYF.

V and J are TRBV7-8 and TRBJ2-2; 9 nucleotides align to TRBD2. The CDR3 sequence is 17 residues long. The germline V gene encodes CDR1 SGHVS and CDR2 FQNEAQ. The junction had 9 bases not matched to a gene; V was cut back by 2 bases and J by 5 bases. This CDR3 reads CASSLRGAGGQTGELFF. The CDR3, as DNA: TGTGCCAGCAGCTTAAGGGGGGCGGGAGGGCAGACCGGGGAGCTGTTTTTT.

Written as DNA, the CDR3 is TGTGCCAGCAGCTTAGCGGACACCTCTGAAGCTTTCTTT. It encodes CASSLADTSEAFF. The chain recombines TRBV7-6 with TRBJ1-1; D might be TRBD1 (5 bases). This CDR3 is 13 amino acids long. Per germline, CDR1 SGHVS and CDR2 FNYEAQ. Trimming took 0 bases from V and 6 from J, leaving 8 bases between them.

The chain joins TRBV4-2 to TRBJ2-3, with 12 bases that match TRBD2. Germline values: CDR1 LGHNA, CDR2 YNFKEQ. Germline trimming cut 5 bases from V and 5 bases from J; bases unmatched to any gene: 2. The CDR3 is 14 amino acids. The CDR3 loop reads CASSTSGGKDTQYF. CDR3 DNA: TGTGCCAGCAGCACTAGCGGGGGGAAAGATACGCAGTATTTT.

This clone came up once. The chain is built from TRBV30 and TRBJ1-2; TRBD1 might be the D (5 bases). The CDR3 covers 11 residues. Germline V gene lookup returns CDR1 GTSNPN and CDR2 SVGIG (reference sequence). V shed 5 bases and J shed 7 bases, with 11 bases lying between them. CDR3 sequence reads: CAWSLGGGYTF. CDR3 nucleotide sequence: TGTGCCTGGTCCCTCGGGGGTGGCTACACCTTC.

The V call is TRBV6-1, the J call TRBJ1-1; D gene uncertain. CDR1 is MNHNS and CDR2 is SASEGT in the germline V gene. The ends were cut back, 3 bases at V and 11 bases at J, with 16 bases in the middle. The CDR3 has 13 residues. This CDR3 is CASSESGSASAFF. DNA of the CDR3: TGTGCCAGCAGTGAGAGCGGATCCGCGAGCGCTTTCTTT.

The V call is TRBV7-9, the J call TRBJ1-1; D unresolved. Germline V gene lookup returns CDR1 SEHNR and CDR2 FQNEAQ (reference sequence). The CDR3 is 18 amino acids. V was trimmed by 5 bases and J by 1 base, leaving 23 bases between them. DNA for the CDR3: TGTGCCAGCAGCCCATCCACCGGCCCGGGAAGAAGGAACACTGAAGCTTTCTTT. Amino acid sequence: CASSPSTGPGRRNTEAFF.

This clone turned up a few times. This rearrangement joins TRBV30 to TRBJ1-2; no reliable D call. This CDR3 has 13 residues. Germline V gene sequence: CDR1 GTSNPN, CDR2 SVGIG (reference sequence). V lost 0 bases and J lost 2, with 7 bases in between. CDR3 sequence: CAWSVEANYGYTF. In nucleotides, the CDR3 is TGTGCCTGGAGTGTTGAAGCGAACTATGGCTACACCTTC. The full variable domain, completed using reference TRBV30 and TRBJ1-2, is SQTIHQWPATLVQPVGSPLSLECTVEGTSNPNLYWYRQAAGRGLQLLFYSVGIGQISSEVPQNLSASRPQDRQFILSSKKLLLSDSGFYLCAWSVEANYGYTFGSGTRLTVV.

The V gene is TRBV19, the J gene TRBJ2-2, with D possibly matching TRBD2 (6 bases). Per germline, CDR1 LNHDA and CDR2 SQIVND (reference sequence). V lost 7 bases and J 0 bases, leaving 15 bases between the germline ends. The length of the CDR3 is 16 residues. This CDR3 reads CASKGLAVTNTGELFF. The DNA for the CDR3 is TGTGCCAGTAAGGGACTGGCGGTTACGAACACCGGGGAGCTGTTTTTT.

V gene TRBV5-1 combines with J gene TRBJ2-2; 11 bases line up with TRBD2. The CDR3 extends over 18 amino acids. V gave up 0 bases and J gave up 0 bases; unmatched junction bases: 4. CDR1 and CDR2 from the germline V gene are SGHRS and YFSETQ. In nucleotides, the CDR3 is TGCGCCAGCAGCTTGGTAGCGGGGGGGAACGCGAACACCGGGGAGCTGTTTTTT. As protein: CASSLVAGGNANTGELFF.

This chain joins TRBV5-1 and TRBJ2-1, with unresolved D. Germline values: CDR1 SGHRS, CDR2 YFSETQ. The CDR3 is made up of 15 amino acids. V was pared by 2 bases and J by 4 bases, with 13 bases between. As DNA, the CDR3 is TGCGCCAGCAGCTTAGGAGACGGTAAATACAATGAGCAGTTCTTC. It specifies CASSLGDGKYNEQFF.

Concerning this clone itself: Within the sample, other DNA sequences also encode this same CDR3. This chain links TRBV29-1 with TRBJ1-2; 9 bases are shared with TRBD1. Unmatched junction bases numbered 5, after V lost 6 bases and J lost 6 bases. The CDR3 consists of 12 residues. Germline V gene data show CDR1 as SQVTM and CDR2 as ANQGSEA. CDR3 in amino acids: CSVGQGRDGYTF. The CDR3 DNA sequence: TGCAGCGTCGGACAGGGGCGGGATGGCTACACCTTC.

The chain recombines TRBV6-5 with TRBJ2-3; tentative D call: TRBD1 (8 bases). V was pared by 7 bases and J by 0 bases, with 11 bases between. CDR3 length: 14 amino acids. Germline V gene data show CDR1 as MNHEY and CDR2 as SVGAGI. The CDR3 DNA reads TGTGCCAGCAACAGGGGGGGGAGCACAGATACGCAGTATTTT. This gives the protein CASNRGGSTDTQYF.

V and J are TRBV7-3 and TRBJ2-5, with 9 bases lining up with TRBD2. The CDR3 has 16 amino acids. Germline-derived CDR1 and CDR2 are SGHTA and FQGTGA. V shed 1 base and J 0 bases; nucleotides not matched to a gene: 3. CDR3: CASSLIAGANQETQYF. CDR3 coding DNA: TGTGCCAGCAGCTTAATAGCGGGGGCGAACCAAGAGACCCAGTACTTC.